The next 32 T cell receptor beta chains were all read from a single sample in a study of blood T cell repertoires in COVID-19. Profiling relied on immunoSEQ multiplex PCR, and the TCRdb table lists in-frame clones only, not all of them. The sample lists 180,000 or so clones, around 84% occurring once. The sample comprised peripheral blood. The receptors were gathered from a woman in her 70s with COVID-19, enrolled during active disease.

The genes are TRBV5-1 and TRBJ1-5; 7 bases agree with TRBD1. Unmatched junction bases numbered 2, after V lost 3 bases and J lost 5 bases. Germline V gene lookup returns CDR1 SGHRS and CDR2 YFSETQ. This CDR3 region has 13 residues. For the CDR3, the DNA is TGCGCCAGCAGCTGGGACAGCCATCAGCCCCAGCATTTT. This codes for CASSWDSHQPQHF. The full variable domain, in which reference TRBV5-1 and TRBJ1-5 provide the parts outside the CDR3, is KAGVTQTPRYLIKTRGQQVTLSCSPISGHRSVSWYQQTPGQGLQFLFEYFSETQRNKGNFPGRFSGRQFSNSRSEMNVSTLELGDSALYLCASSWDSHQPQHFGDGTRLSIL.

The CDR3 loop is CASSESWDFSSYEQYV. CDR3 nucleotides: TGTGCCAGCAGTGAGTCTTGGGACTTTAGCTCCTACGAGCAGTACGTC. The gene calls are TRBV6-1 and TRBJ2-7; maybe TRBD2 (6 bases). This CDR3 has 16 residues. Between the trimmed V and J ends, which lost 3 bases and 0 bases, there was a span of 15 bases. Germline CDR1 is MNHNS and CDR2 is SASEGT.

Only one count was recorded for this clone. This sequence joins TRBV9 and TRBJ1-1, with D possibly TRBD1 on 5 matching bases. The V and J ends lost 7 bases and 4 bases respectively, with 14 bases between them. The CDR3 extends over 13 amino acids. The germline V gene encodes CDR1 SGDLS and CDR2 YYNGEE. The CDR3 sequence: CASGGTWGTEAFF. CDR3 nucleotide sequence: TGTGCCAGCGGAGGGACCTGGGGCACTGAAGCTTTCTTT.

This clone was observed a few times. The chain uses TRBV7-2 and TRBJ2-7; no definite D call. Per germline, CDR1 SGHTA and CDR2 FQGNSA. The germline V and J ends were trimmed by 2 bases and 4 bases, with 12 bases remaining between them. The CDR3 length is 14 residues. As DNA, the CDR3 is TGTGCCAGCAGCTTACCGTCAGAAGTTTACGAGCAGTACGTC. It is translated as CASSLPSEVYEQYV.

The chain couples TRBV6-2 or TRBV6-3 to TRBJ2-1, with 11 positions matching TRBD2. Germline V gene lookup returns CDR1 MNHEY and CDR2 SVGEGT. This CDR3 region has 15 residues. V dropped 5 bases and J dropped 3; count of bases not matched to a gene: 3. CDR3 nucleotides: TGTGCCAGCAGTCTAGCGGGAGGCCGCTACAATGAGCAGTTCTTC. This codes for CASSLAGGRYNEQFF.

The gene calls are TRBV10-3 and TRBJ1-3; D unclear. There are 14 residues in the CDR3. Trimming shortened V by 5 bases and J by 1 base, and 9 bases separated the two germline ends. Per germline, CDR1 ENHRY and CDR2 SYGVKD. The CDR3 DNA is TGTGCCATCAGTCTCGGGTCATCTGGAAACACCATATATTTT. Translating gives CAISLGSSGNTIYF.

The chain joins TRBV11-2 to TRBJ2-1, with a tentative D call TRBD2 (6 bases). The CDR3 length is 15 residues. CDR1 and CDR2 from the germline V gene are SGHAT and FQNNGV. The V end lost 0 bases, the J end lost 2 bases, and 8 bases lay between the germline ends. The CDR3 sequence is CASSLEAGPYNEQFF. In DNA, the CDR3 is TGTGCCAGCAGCTTAGAGGCGGGACCCTACAATGAGCAGTTCTTC.

The rearrangement joins TRBV2 to TRBJ2-5, with a tentative D call TRBD1 (6 bases). The CDR3 contains 13 residues. Per the germline V gene, CDR1 is SNHLY and CDR2 is FYNNEI. V was shortened by 5 bases and J by 7 bases, with 14 bases between the two germline ends. The DNA of the CDR3 is TGTGCCAGCAGTTACAGGGAATCGACGACCCAGTACTTC. Translated: CASSYRESTTQYF.

The chain has TRBV28 and TRBJ1-3; perhaps TRBD1 as D (6 bases). The V gene's germline CDR1 is MDHEN and CDR2 SYDVKM. CDR3 length equals 12 residues. Trimming removed 6 bases at V and 8 bases at J, with 11 bases between. The CDR3 loop is CASRFSGDTIYF. CDR3 bases: TGTGCCAGCAGGTTCTCAGGGGACACCATATATTTT.

This chain connects TRBV5-1 to TRBJ2-7; 9 nucleotides agree with TRBD1. V dropped 7 bases and J dropped 5; count of bases not matched to a gene: 10. CDR1 is SGHRS, CDR2 YFSETQ, per germline. This CDR3 has 14 amino acids. The DNA of the CDR3 is TGCGCCAGCCGAATCGGGACAGGGAGGGACGAGCAGTACTTC. It yields the protein CASRIGTGRDEQYF.

This chain connects TRBV6-1 to TRBJ2-7, with 8 bases fitting TRBD2. The ends lost 3 bases at V and 4 bases at J; junction bases unmatched: 5. This CDR3 has 14 amino acids. Germline CDR1 MNHNS, CDR2 SASEGT. CDR3: CASSEREALYEQYF. CDR3 bases: TGTGCCAGCAGTGAGCGGGAGGCGTTATACGAGCAGTACTTC.

V usage is TRBV9 and J usage is TRBJ1-4; the D is unclear. CDR1 is SGDLS and CDR2 is YYNGEE in the germline V gene. Trimming shortened V by 1 base and J by 0 bases, and 7 bases separated the two germline ends. The CDR3 is made up of 15 amino acids. The chain's CDR3 is CASSVNEATNEKLFF. The DNA for the CDR3 is TGTGCCAGCAGCGTAAATGAGGCAACTAATGAAAAACTGTTTTTT.

V usage is TRBV6-5 and J usage is TRBJ2-5, with D possibly being TRBD1 (6 bases). The CDR3 consists of 14 residues. V was trimmed by 7 bases and J by 1 base, leaving 13 bases between them. Germline values: CDR1 MNHEY, CDR2 SVGAGI. CDR3 sequence reads: CASTRQVIQETQYF. The DNA for the CDR3 is TGTGCCAGCACCCGACAGGTGATCCAAGAGACCCAGTACTTC.

The chain joins TRBV27 to TRBJ2-3; maybe TRBD1 (6 bases). Trimming pared 5 bases from V and 2 bases from J, leaving 14 bases between. CDR1 MNHEY and CDR2 SMNVEV come from the germline V gene (reference sequence). This CDR3 comprises 15 residues. Here the CDR3 DNA reads TGTGCCAGCAGTCCCAGACAGGTCTTCACAGATACGCAGTATTTT. Residues: CASSPRQVFTDTQYF.

J is TRBJ2-5 and V is TRBV30; D may be TRBD1 (6 bases). Trimming took off 0 bases at V and 7 bases at J, with 18 bases between the two ends. Germline assignment: CDR1 GTSNPN and CDR2 SVGIG (reference sequence). The CDR3 spans 15 residues. The CDR3 here is CAWSVQGGSRGTQYF. DNA of the CDR3: TGTGCCTGGAGTGTACAGGGTGGGAGCCGAGGGACCCAGTACTTC. The whole variable domain, filled in from reference TRBV30 and TRBJ2-5, reads SQTIHQWPATLVQPVGSPLSLECTVEGTSNPNLYWYRQAAGRGLQLLFYSVGIGQISSEVPQNLSASRPQDRQFILSSKKLLLSDSGFYLCAWSVQGGSRGTQYFGPGTRLLVL.

The rearrangement links TRBV29-1 to TRBJ1-2; TRBD1 is a possible D gene (6 bases). V lost 4 bases, J lost 7 bases, and 13 bases lay in between. The CDR3 totals 12 residues. Germline-derived CDR1 and CDR2 are SQVTM and ANQGSEA. CDR3 loop: CSVVSDSFGYTF. DNA for the CDR3: TGCAGCGTTGTATCGGACAGCTTTGGCTACACCTTC.

The chain recombines TRBV21-1 with TRBJ2-7; the table's TRBD2 call for D was not verified on the DNA. TRBV21-1 is an annotated pseudogene. The CDR3 has 14 amino acids. CDR3 sequence reads: CASSRTGGLYEQYV. In nucleotides, the CDR3 is TGTGCCAGCAGCAGAACGGGGGGCCTCTACGAGCAGTACGTC.

The chain employs TRBV10-2 and TRBJ1-4; 7 nucleotides agree with TRBD1. The V segment lost 0 bases and the J segment 2 bases; nucleotides outside the gene matches: 9. This CDR3 is built from 18 residues. Looked up from germline, CDR1 is WSHSY and CDR2 is SAAADI. The CDR3 DNA sequence: TGCGCCAGCAGTGAGTCTATCAAGGGGGCGAACACTAATGAAAAACTGTTTTTT. It encodes CASSESIKGANTNEKLFF.

J is TRBJ2-1 and V is TRBV19, with 8 bases that match TRBD2. CDR1 is LNHDA and CDR2 is SQIVND in the germline V gene (reference sequence). J lost 0 bases, V lost 8 bases, and 6 bases had no gene match. CDR3 length equals 15 residues. CDR3 in amino acids: CASSASGSSYNEQFF. Written as DNA, the CDR3 is TGTGCCAGTTCTGCCAGCGGGAGCTCCTACAATGAGCAGTTCTTC.

The chain employs TRBV9 and TRBJ2-2; D is unresolved. V was shortened by 0 bases and J by 1 base, with 10 bases between the two germline ends. This CDR3 is built from 16 residues. Per the germline V gene, CDR1 is SGDLS and CDR2 is YYNGEE. In nucleotides, the CDR3 is TGTGCCAGCAGCGTAGCTAGTGTCCAGAACACCGGGGAGCTGTTTTTT. Translation gives CASSVASVQNTGELFF.

This clone was recorded a few times. The gene calls are TRBV4-2 and TRBJ2-1, with TRBD2 matching over 8 bases. Germline values: CDR1 LGHNA, CDR2 YNFKEQ. V lost 9 bases to trimming and J lost 3 bases; unmatched junction nucleotides: 10. This CDR3 is 15 amino acids long. The CDR3 nucleotides are TGTGCCAGTCAGCGGGAGATGAGGAACTACAATGAGCAGTTCTTC. Protein: CASQREMRNYNEQFF.

V is TRBV29-1 and J is TRBJ1-2, with TRBD1 matching 9 bases. Germline CDR1 SQVTM, CDR2 ANQGSEA. The CDR3 covers 14 residues. The V segment lost 6 bases and the J segment 4 bases; nucleotides outside the gene matches: 9. The CDR3 DNA is TGCAGCGTGCACGGGACAGGGATAACCTATGGCTACACCTTC. Protein sequence: CSVHGTGITYGYTF.

V and J are TRBV5-1 and TRBJ1-4, with D possibly being TRBD1 (5 bases). This CDR3 region has 14 residues. Germline V lookup: CDR1 SGHRS, CDR2 YFSETQ. Trimming stripped 7 bases from V and 8 bases from J, with 18 bases between. The CDR3 nucleotides are TGCGCCAGCGGTACACAGGAAAGGGGAGAAAAACTGTTTTTT. This gives the protein CASGTQERGEKLFF.

V is TRBV5-1 and J is TRBJ2-3, with 8 bases matching TRBD2. Germline V gene data show CDR1 as SGHRS and CDR2 as YFSETQ. This CDR3 contains 15 residues. Unmatched junction bases numbered 8, after V lost 4 bases and J lost 4 bases. This CDR3 is CASSRSGSSSDTQYF. As DNA, the CDR3 is TGCGCCAGCAGCCGGAGCGGGAGTAGCTCAGATACGCAGTATTTT.

This clone was observed a few times. The chain links TRBV19 to TRBJ2-3, with D tentatively TRBD1 (6 bases). The CDR3 loop spans 14 amino acids. Trimming took 5 bases from V and 3 from J, leaving 12 bases between them. Germline CDR1 and CDR2: LNHDA and SQIVND (reference sequence). The CDR3 reads CASSSPGATDTQYF. The CDR3 DNA sequence: TGTGCCAGTAGTTCGCCAGGGGCTACAGATACGCAGTATTTT.

This rearrangement joins TRBV28 to TRBJ1-1, with a tentative D call TRBD1 (6 bases). Per the germline V gene, CDR1 is MDHEN and CDR2 is SYDVKM. V was pared by 10 bases and J by 1 base, with 10 bases between. This CDR3 region has 12 residues. The CDR3 loop reads CATLTGNTEAFF. As DNA, the CDR3 is TGTGCCACGTTGACAGGGAACACTGAAGCTTTCTTT. Using reference TRBV28 and TRBJ1-1 for the parts outside the CDR3, the full variable domain is DVKVTQSSRYLVKRTGEKVFLECVQDMDHENMFWYRQDPGLGLRLIYFSYDVKMKEKGDIPEGYSVSREKKERFSLILESASTNQTSMYLCATLTGNTEAFFGQGTRLTVV.

This clone was observed once. The rearrangement links TRBV2 to TRBJ1-6; no firm D call. Trimming took off 6 bases at V and 7 bases at J, with 13 bases between the two ends. The CDR3 has 14 residues. From germline, CDR1 is SNHLY and CDR2 FYNNEI. CDR3 in amino acids: CASSPRLGNSPLHF. CDR3 bases: TGTGCCAGCAGCCCCCGGCTGGGCAATTCACCCCTCCACTTT.

V usage is TRBV18 and J usage is TRBJ1-6, with no clear D. The CDR3 length is 12 residues. Germline assignment: CDR1 KGHSH and CDR2 LQKENI. With 6 bases removed from V and 11 bases from J, the gap between germline ends came to 11 bases. CDR3 coding DNA: TGTGCCAGCTCTACACGCGGCGCACCCCTCCACTTT. Translation gives CASSTRGAPLHF.

CDR3 amino acids: CASSTRQLYNEQFF. In DNA, the CDR3 is TGTGCCAGCAGCACCCGACAGCTTTACAATGAGCAGTTCTTC. The genes are TRBV6-5 and TRBJ2-1; a weak D match, TRBD1 (5 bases). This CDR3 has 14 residues. Between the trimmed V and J ends, which lost 6 bases and 4 bases, there was a span of 13 bases. Per germline, CDR1 MNHEY and CDR2 SVGAGI.

The sample holds a few counts of this clone. The V gene is TRBV28, the J gene TRBJ1-4; the D gene is possibly TRBD1 (6 bases). The germline V and J ends were trimmed by 10 bases and 8 bases, with 20 bases remaining between them. The CDR3 sequence is 14 residues long. The germline V gene has CDR1 MDHEN and CDR2 SYDVKM. The CDR3 loop is CATSGEGLREKLFF. The CDR3 DNA reads TGTGCCACCTCAGGGGAAGGGCTTAGAGAAAAACTGTTTTTT. Complete variable domain (other parts from reference TRBV28 and TRBJ1-4): DVKVTQSSRYLVKRTGEKVFLECVQDMDHENMFWYRQDPGLGLRLIYFSYDVKMKEKGDIPEGYSVSREKKERFSLILESASTNQTSMYLCATSGEGLREKLFFGSGTQLSVL.

The chain links TRBV19 to TRBJ2-3; 12 bases line up with TRBD2. Germline V gene lookup returns CDR1 LNHDA and CDR2 SQIVND (reference sequence). Trimming took 6 bases from V and 2 from J; bases not matched to a gene: 6. CDR3 length equals 16 residues. The CDR3 sequence: CASSQRTSGITDTQYF. The DNA of the CDR3 is TGTGCCAGTAGCCAAAGGACTAGCGGGATCACAGATACGCAGTATTTT.

The chain is built from TRBV2 and TRBJ2-1; possible D gene TRBD1, 6 bases. The V gene lost 6 bases and the J gene lost 9 bases, with 9 bases spanning the gap. This CDR3 has 11 amino acids. Germline CDR1 is SNHLY and CDR2 is FYNNEI. CDR3 DNA: TGTGCCAGCAGGCGGACAGTTGAGCAGTTCTTC. Translation: CASRRTVEQFF. The variable domain in full, completed from reference TRBV2 and TRBJ2-1, reads EPEVTQTPSHQVTQMGQEVILRCVPISNHLYFYWYRQILGQKVEFLVSFYNNEISEKSEIFDDQFSVERPDGSNFTLKIRSTKLEDSAMYFCASRRTVEQFFGPGTRLTVL.